A selection of T cell receptor beta chains follows, all from one sample in a study of blood T cell repertoires in COVID-19. The data were produced by immunoSEQ multiplex PCR, yet TCRdb's version contains in-frame clones alone and is incomplete. Of around 160,000 clones listed, approximately 88% are singletons. Sequenced sample: PBMCs or T cells enriched from blood (not recorded which). The source is a woman aged 25 to 39 with acute COVID-19. The CDR3 runs from the conserved cysteine through the conserved F or W.

cdr3_aa	j_call	v_call
CSVEVSSYEQYF	TRBJ2-7	TRBV29-1
CASSFDRASSYEQYF	TRBJ2-7	TRBV7-2
CASQGLDYNEQFF	TRBJ2-1	TRBV12-3/TRBV12-4
CASRLSSGFTDTQYF	TRBJ2-3	TRBV11-2
CSAFLRGQGNGELFF	TRBJ2-2	TRBV29-1
CASSLLKDRMNTEAFF	TRBJ1-1	TRBV7-9
CASTKGTDNQPQHF	TRBJ1-5	TRBV5-6
CASSLQLETQYF	TRBJ2-5	TRBV11-1
CASSVGASGLGEQYF	TRBJ2-7	TRBV7-9
CASSRSLTGADTQYF	TRBJ2-3	TRBV18
CASSLEQGEPQHF	TRBJ1-5	TRBV11-2
CASSPIEDRDTEAFF	TRBJ1-1	TRBV18
CASINTGDVAGNTIYF	TRBJ1-3	TRBV28
CASSRRQDGFQPQHF	TRBJ1-5	TRBV19
CASSQDGRAGSGDEQFF	TRBJ2-1	TRBV4-1